This T cell receptor beta chain was sequenced during a study of CD8 T cells in Susac syndrome. CDR1 and CDR2 from the germline V gene are KGHSY and FQNENV. Trimming removed 4 bases at V and 5 bases at J, with 15 bases between. The CDR3 runs to 15 residues. With random hexamers, reverse transcription was performed on about 0.45 to 1 ug of RNA. TCRdb reanalysed the immunoSEQ multiplex PCR reads using MiXCR and keeps one entry per CDR3 protein. Found here are tens of thousands of distinct CDR3 sequences, 96% of them singletons; the top ten hold roughly 0.44%. Source material: CD8+ T cells from PBMCs. This TCR came from a human donor with Susac syndrome. V and J are TRBV16 and TRBJ1-5; possible D gene TRBD1, 6 bases. The CDR3 sequence: CASSPGLGGYQPQHF. The CDR3 DNA sequence: TGTGCCAGCAGCCCCGGACTCGGGGGCTATCAGCCCCAGCATTTT.